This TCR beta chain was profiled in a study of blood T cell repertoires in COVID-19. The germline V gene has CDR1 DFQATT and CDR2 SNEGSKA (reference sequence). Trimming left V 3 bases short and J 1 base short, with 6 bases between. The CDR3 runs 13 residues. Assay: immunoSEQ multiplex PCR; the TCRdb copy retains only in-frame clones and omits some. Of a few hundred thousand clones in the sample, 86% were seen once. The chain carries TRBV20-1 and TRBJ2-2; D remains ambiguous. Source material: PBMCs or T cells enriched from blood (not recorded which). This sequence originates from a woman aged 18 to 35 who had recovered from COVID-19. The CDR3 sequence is CSASYMNTGELFF. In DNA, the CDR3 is TGCAGTGCTAGTTATATGAACACCGGGGAGCTGTTTTTT.